Listed here is a single TCR beta chain. This clonotype was seen a handful of times. Its antigen target is currently unknown. Base qualities are not recorded, but no much larger clone differs from it by a single base. This record comes from a study of vaccination and CD4 T cells after COVID-19 (dated by TCRdb to 2022 to 2024). With respect to the entire study: SARS-CoV-2 positivity had been established in the convalescent patients by nasal swab PCR, and mild disease was recorded in about 9 of these patients and severe disease in one. In the convalescent cohort there were six males and four females, among whom were two Hispanic individuals, seven Caucasians, two Asians and one multiracial person. Participants got two doses of the Pfizer-BioNTech BNT162b2 vaccine (n=8) or two doses of the Moderna mRNA-1273 vaccine (n=2). Post-COVID blood samples were collected from convalescent patients a median of roughly 100 days after diagnosis, with a range of roughly 30 to 161 days. Post-vaccine blood samples were collected a median of about 69 days after the second vaccine dose, ranging from about 13 to 241 days. Overlapping spike peptide pools from SARS-CoV-2 and from the common cold coronaviruses HCoV-NL63, HCoV-OC43 and HCoV-229E were used as culture stimuli. Control cultures received a CEFX viral epitope pool as the positive control, an HIV-1 Nef peptide pool as the negative control, or no peptide. In around nine COVID-19 convalescent patients and a handful of infection-naive healthy vaccine recipients, the spike-specific CD4+ TCR repertoire before mRNA vaccination was compared with the repertoire after mRNA vaccination.

The treatment or condition label on this specimen signifies: roughly 11-day PBMC culture with coronavirus spike peptide pools or control peptides (ViraFEST assay). To expand antigen-specific T cells with peptide pools and then pick out the expanded clonotypes through TCR sequencing, the study relied on the ViraFEST assay. The convalescent patients' positive SARS-CoV-2 PCR tests were from March to December 2020, which was before the Alpha, Beta and Delta variants emerged in the United States. Roughly 2.1 million PBMCs per well were cultured in IMDM with approximately 5% human AB serum and 8 to 10 IU/ml IL-2, plus 10 ug/ml peptide pools. Half of the culture medium was replaced with fresh IL-2-containing medium on days 3 and 7. After around 11 days of culture, CD4+ T cells were isolated by negative selection with the EasySep CD4+ T cell isolation kit. PBMCs were separated from whole blood using Ficoll-Paque Plus gradient centrifugation and then either used fresh or cryopreserved at -140C. Each culture condition was generally run in triplicate wells.

Library preparation employed PCR. DNA from cultured CD4+ T cells was subjected to TCR sequencing with the Oncomine TCR Beta short-read assay at the Johns Hopkins FTIC core. Genomic DNA was extracted from the cultured CD4+ T cells with the QIAamp micro DNA kit. The Oncomine TCR Beta libraries from cultured CD4+ T cells were pooled using unique dual indexes and then sequenced on an Illumina iSeq 100. Per the original workflow: Non-productive sequences were filtered out, and CDR3s that did not start with C, did not end with F or W, or were shorter than 7 amino acids were discarded. The MANAFEST web application identified antigen-specific clonotypes by comparing peptide-stimulated wells against reference wells and other culture wells. An FDR below 0.05, an odds ratio above 5, and a productive frequency above 0.1% in at least two of three replicate wells were required for clones to be considered positive. A clonotype counted as cross-reactive if it showed significant expansion both in the SARS-CoV-2 spike wells and in at least one common cold coronavirus spike condition. CDR3 homology was assessed with Levenshtein distances (stringdist) and unrooted phylogenetic trees (ape) in R version 3.6.1. TCRdb itself trimmed the public reads at Q25 with fastp, ran MiXCR and retained productive beta chains. CDR3 protein sequences are deduplicated, and each keeps its most common genes and DNA. These V and J calls rely on TCRdb rather than the paper's analysis. This sample holds approximately 16,000 distinct CDR3 sequences; about 52% were observed only once. The top ten clonotypes cover approximately 3.7% of the sample.

According to the germline V gene, CDR1 reads WSHSY and CDR2 reads SAAADI. The CDR3 holds 13 amino acids from the cysteine to the phenylalanine. Just the 39-base CDR3 DNA is kept, in frame starting at base 1. Trimming removed 6 bases from V and 6 bases from J; the gene matches leave 6 bases unexplained. What the authors observed across the whole study: Only a relatively small number of convalescent patients were included in the study, and early timepoints following natural infection were not analyzed. In convalescent patients, nearly all vaccine-specific clones (304 of 307) were found to be mono-reactive for SARS-CoV-2 spike rather than cross-reactive with common cold coronaviruses. Although the median number of SARS-CoV-2-reactive clonotypes went up from approximately 20 after infection to roughly 40 after vaccination, the increase was not significant. In convalescent patients, a median around 84% of post-vaccine SARS-CoV-2-reactive clones were detected only after vaccination, and vaccine-specific priming was suggested by this finding.

Source: CD4+ T cells from blood, cultured in vitro, taken before SARS-CoV-2 vaccination. The source of this sequence is a human donor who had recovered from COVID-19. The chain couples TRBV10-2 to TRBJ1-1; 8 bases in between match TRBD1. The base sequence is TGCGCCAGCAGGGGACAGGCCTCCCCTGAAGCTTTCTTT. Its translation is CASRGQASPEAFF.